Listed below are T cell receptor beta chains from one sample, sequenced in a study of CD8 T cells in ankylosing spondylitis. TCRdb reprocessed the 5' RACE reads via MiXCR and lists one record per CDR3 protein. The sample lists some 180,000 distinct CDR3 sequences; about 18% were seen once. The sequenced sample consisted of blood, either unsorted or a sorted T cell fraction (not recorded which). Receptors originate from a male donor aged 10 to 30 with ankylosing spondylitis or in good health (not recorded which). Both conserved end residues are part of each CDR3. D genes are given only for firm matches. A row's size may be missing; if present it is once, few, many or a size class.

size	D	V	J	DNA	CDR3
NA	TRBD1	TRBV6-6	TRBJ1-5	TGTGCCAGCAGTCTCCGGGACAGCATAGGCAATCAGCCCCAGCATTTT	CASSLRDSIGNQPQHF
many	NA	TRBV5-1	TRBJ2-5	TGCGCCAGCAGCTTTTCCAGGCCAGGAGCCCAAGAGACCCAGTACTTC	CASSFSRPGAQETQYF
many	TRBD1	TRBV12-3/TRBV12-4	TRBJ2-1	TGTGCCAGTCGACAGGGGGGAGATGAGCAGTTCTTC	CASRQGGDEQFF
many	TRBD1	TRBV6-6	TRBJ2-3	TGTGCCAGCAGGCCCGACAGGGGTTCCACAGATACGCAGTATTTT	CASRPDRGSTDTQYF
many	NA	TRBV27	TRBJ2-3	TGTGCCAGCAGTTTATGGGGGAGAAGCACAGATACGCAGTATTTT	CASSLWGRSTDTQYF
many	TRBD1	TRBV5-6	TRBJ1-2	TGTGCCAGCAGTTCGTATTGGGACAGCGTTAACTATGGCTACACCTTC	CASSSYWDSVNYGYTF
many	TRBD2	TRBV7-2	TRBJ2-1	TGTGCCAGCAGCTTATTTCTTCCGGGGGGCAATGAGCAGTTCTTC	CASSLFLPGGNEQFF
NA	TRBD2	TRBV27	TRBJ2-1	TGTGCCAGCAGTTTATATAATTTACTAGCGGGACACAATGAGCAGTTCTTC	CASSLYNLLAGHNEQFF
many	TRBD2	TRBV10-3	TRBJ2-3	TGTGCCATCAGACCTAGCGGGAGGGCCCTGGGCACAGATACGCAGTATTTT	CAIRPSGRALGTDTQYF
many	NA	TRBV2	TRBJ2-5	TGTGCCAGCAGTGAATGGGCCGGGGCAGAGACCCAGTACTTC	CASSEWAGAETQYF
few	NA	TRBV29-1	TRBJ2-5	TGCAGCGTCGCTCCGAGACAGAAGAAGGAGACCCAGTACTTC	CSVAPRQKKETQYF
many	NA	TRBV20-1	TRBJ1-4	TGCAGTGCGCCGAGGGAGGAAAAACTGTTTTTT	CSAPREEKLFF
many	TRBD1	TRBV20-1	TRBJ1-5	TGCAGTGCTGCTTCCGGGACAGGGGAACAGCCCCAGCATTTT	CSAASGTGEQPQHF
many	NA	TRBV28	TRBJ1-5	TGTGCCAGCAGTTTATTAGGGAATCAGCCCCAGCATTTT	CASSLLGNQPQHF
NA	TRBD2	TRBV29-1	TRBJ2-5	TGCAGCGTCGCCAGCGGGGTTCAAGAGACCCAGTACTTC	CSVASGVQETQYF
many	NA	TRBV20-1	TRBJ2-3	TGCAGTGCTACCTCAGTGGCCAAGCTGGGCACAGATACGCAGTATTTT	CSATSVAKLGTDTQYF
many	TRBD2	TRBV5-1	TRBJ2-1	TGCGCCAGCAGCGGCACCCTCGGACTAGCGGGAGTTTCCGGGGGATCCTACAATGAGCAGTTCTTC	CASSGTLGLAGVSGGSYNEQFF
many	TRBD1	TRBV2	TRBJ1-5	TGTGCCAGCAGGTTTGACAGGGCGTCTCAGCCCCAGCATTTT	CASRFDRASQPQHF
many	NA	TRBV4-1	TRBJ2-6	TGCGCCAGCAGCTCCCCGGGGACTGGGGCCAACGTCCTGACTTTC	CASSSPGTGANVLTF
many	TRBD1	TRBV28	TRBJ2-7	TGTGCCAGCACCGCCACCGGGACAGGGGGTTACGAGCAGTACTTC	CASTATGTGGYEQYF
many	TRBD2	TRBV25-1	TRBJ2-1	TGTGCCAGCAGTGGTTCTAGCGGACTCTACAATGAGCAGTTCTTC	CASSGSSGLYNEQFF
NA	TRBD2	TRBV6-2/TRBV6-3	TRBJ2-7	TGTGCCAGCAGTTACCCCCGAAATCGGACTAGCGGGAGGGCCGGTCTCGAGCAGTACTTC	CASSYPRNRTSGRAGLEQYF
NA	TRBD2	TRBV20-1	TRBJ2-7	TGCAGTGCTAATACCCAACTAGCGGGAAGTTTCTACGAGCAGTACTTC	CSANTQLAGSFYEQYF
many	NA	TRBV28	TRBJ2-5	TGTGCCAGCAGTTTACCCAGGGGAGAGACCCAGTACTTC	CASSLPRGETQYF
many	NA	TRBV15	TRBJ1-4	TGTGCCACCAGCAGAGATAGGACGGATAAACTGTTTTTT	CATSRDRTDKLFF
NA	NA	TRBV20-1	TRBJ2-2	TGCAGTGCTAGTAAGGGGACGAACACCGGGGAGCTGTTTTTT	CSASKGTNTGELFF
many	NA	TRBV20-1	TRBJ2-1	TGCAGTGCTAGAGGGCCAGCGGCGAATGAGCAGTTCTTC	CSARGPAANEQFF
NA	NA	TRBV29-1	TRBJ1-5	TGCAGCGTTGCAGATTATAGCAATCAGCCCCAGCATTTT	CSVADYSNQPQHF
many	TRBD2	TRBV5-6	TRBJ2-1	TGTGCCAGCAGCTTACTAGCGAGCCTCCACAATGAGCAGTTCTTC	CASSLLASLHNEQFF
few	NA	TRBV7-6	TRBJ2-5	TGTGCCAGCAGCCGGACAGCGGTTAAAGAGACCCAGTACTTC	CASSRTAVKETQYF
many	NA	TRBV12-3/TRBV12-4	TRBJ2-4	TGTGCCAGCACTTCCAGGGAAGCGGCAAACATTCAGTACTTC	CASTSREAANIQYF